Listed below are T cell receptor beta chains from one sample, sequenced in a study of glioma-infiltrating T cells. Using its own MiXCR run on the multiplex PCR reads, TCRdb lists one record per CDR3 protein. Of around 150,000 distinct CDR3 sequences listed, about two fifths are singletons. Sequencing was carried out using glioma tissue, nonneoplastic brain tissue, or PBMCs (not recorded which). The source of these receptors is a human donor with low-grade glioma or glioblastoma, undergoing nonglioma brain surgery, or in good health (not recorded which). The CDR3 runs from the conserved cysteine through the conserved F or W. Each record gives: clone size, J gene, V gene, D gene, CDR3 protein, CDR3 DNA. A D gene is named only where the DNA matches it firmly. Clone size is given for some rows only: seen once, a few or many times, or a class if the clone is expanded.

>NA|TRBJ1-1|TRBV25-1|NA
CASGRGQGITFF
TGTGCCAGCGGACGGGGTCAGGGGATTACTTTCTTT
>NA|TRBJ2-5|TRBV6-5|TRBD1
CASSSTGTGDQETQYF
TGTGCCAGCAGTTCCACAGGGACAGGGGACCAAGAGACCCAGTACTTC
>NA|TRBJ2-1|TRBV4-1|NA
CASSPNAGTPNEQFF
TGCGCCAGCAGCCCAAATGCGGGGACACCAAATGAGCAGTTCTTC
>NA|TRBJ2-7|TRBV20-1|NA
CSASLTGPSFRDEQYF
TGCAGTGCTAGCCTCACCGGGCCCTCCTTTAGGGACGAGCAGTACTTC
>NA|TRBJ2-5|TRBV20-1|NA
CSASPTPGAYQETQYF
TGCAGTGCTAGCCCCACCCCCGGGGCTTACCAAGAGACCCAGTACTTC
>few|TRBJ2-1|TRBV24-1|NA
CATSDSGTRGKNEQFF
TGTGCCACCAGTGATTCCGGGACCCGGGGGAAAAATGAGCAGTTCTTC
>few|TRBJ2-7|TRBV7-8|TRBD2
CASSLGTSGSYEQYF
TGTGCCAGCAGCTTAGGGACTAGCGGGAGCTACGAGCAGTACTTC
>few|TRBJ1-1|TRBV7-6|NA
CASSLHQAQGTEAFF
TGTGCCAGCAGCCTACATCAGGCGCAGGGCACTGAAGCTTTCTTT
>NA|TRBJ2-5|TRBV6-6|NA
CASTAGEETQYF
TGTGCCAGCACGGCAGGAGAAGAGACCCAGTACTTC
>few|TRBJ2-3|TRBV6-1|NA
CASSFQGGGTDTQYF
TGTGCCAGCAGTTTCCAAGGTGGTGGGACAGATACGCAGTATTTT
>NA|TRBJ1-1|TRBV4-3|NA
CASSPIPGIGTEAFF
TGCGCCAGCAGCCCGATACCGGGCATAGGCACTGAAGCTTTCTTT
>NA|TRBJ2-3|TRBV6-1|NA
CAISEGPGSTDTQYF
TGTGCCATCAGTGAAGGACCGGGGAGCACAGATACGCAGTATTTT
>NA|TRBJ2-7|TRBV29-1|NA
CSVVVVTSSYEQYF
TGCAGCGTTGTCGTAGTAACCAGCTCCTACGAGCAGTACTTC
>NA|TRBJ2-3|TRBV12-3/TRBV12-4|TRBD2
CASSPTSGSADTQYF
TGTGCCAGCAGTCCAACTAGCGGGAGTGCAGATACGCAGTATTTT
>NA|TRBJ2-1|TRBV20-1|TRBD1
CSAPRGRGYSSYNEQFF
TGCAGTGCGCCCCGGGGCAGGGGGTACAGCTCCTACAATGAGCAGTTCTTC
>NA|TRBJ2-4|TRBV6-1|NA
CASSPGQWQYF
TGTGCCAGCAGCCCCGGACAGTGGCAGTACTTC
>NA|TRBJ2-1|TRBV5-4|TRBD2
CASSFPAGEYNEQFF
TGTGCCAGCAGCTTCCCTGCGGGGGAGTACAATGAGCAGTTCTTC
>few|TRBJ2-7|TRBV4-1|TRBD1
CASSPGQGTYEQYF
TGCGCCAGCAGCCCAGGACAGGGGACCTACGAGCAGTACTTC
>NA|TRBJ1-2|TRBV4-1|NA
CASSQSSLYGYTF
TGCGCCAGCAGCCAATCGAGCCTGTATGGCTACACCTTC
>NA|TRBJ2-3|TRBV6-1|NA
CASSEAPGATDTQYF
TGTGCCAGCAGTGAAGCGCCAGGAGCTACAGATACGCAGTATTTT
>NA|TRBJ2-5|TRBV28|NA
CASSFRGVPAEGTQYF
TGTGCCAGCAGTTTTAGAGGCGTCCCTGCCGAGGGGACCCAGTACTTC
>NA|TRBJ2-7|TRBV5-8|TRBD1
CASSRTGITTEQYF
TGTGCCAGCAGCCGGACAGGGATAACAACCGAGCAGTACTTC
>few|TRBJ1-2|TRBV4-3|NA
CASSQDISTSNYGYTF
TGCGCCAGCAGCCAAGATATCAGTACCTCTAACTATGGCTACACCTTC
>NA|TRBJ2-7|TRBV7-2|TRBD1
CASSTGGARREQYF
TGTGCCAGCAGCACAGGGGGCGCGAGGCGGGAGCAGTACTTC
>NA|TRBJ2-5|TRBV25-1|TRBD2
CASSEASGAGTQYF
TGTGCCAGCAGTGAAGCTAGCGGGGCGGGGACCCAGTACTTC
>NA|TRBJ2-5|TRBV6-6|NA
CASSYLFLQGRETQYF
TGTGCCAGCAGTTACCTGTTCCTCCAGGGCCGAGAGACCCAGTACTTC
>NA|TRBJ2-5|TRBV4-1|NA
CASSQDRAQQETQYF
TGCGCCAGCAGCCAGGATCGGGCGCAACAAGAGACCCAGTACTTC
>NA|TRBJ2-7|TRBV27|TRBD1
CASSSRTGSPYEQYF
TGTGCCAGCAGTTCACGGACAGGGTCCCCCTACGAGCAGTACTTC
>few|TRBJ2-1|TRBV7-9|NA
CASSLRSGYNEQFF
TGTGCCAGCAGCTTAAGGTCTGGATACAATGAGCAGTTCTTC
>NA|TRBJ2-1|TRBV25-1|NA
CASSAHRGARRGNEQFF
TGTGCCAGCAGTGCCCATCGGGGGGCCCGTCGTGGCAATGAGCAGTTCTTC
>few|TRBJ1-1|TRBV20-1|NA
CSASVRGSNTEAFF
TGCAGTGCTAGCGTCCGAGGGTCCAACACTGAAGCTTTCTTT
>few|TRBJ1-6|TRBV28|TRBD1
CASSPQTGILSPLHF
TGTGCCAGCAGCCCCCAGACAGGGATTTTGTCACCCCTCCACTTT
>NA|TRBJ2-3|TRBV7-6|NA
CASSLRGPTSTDTQYF
TGTGCCAGCAGCTTAAGGGGACCCACTAGCACAGATACGCAGTATTTT
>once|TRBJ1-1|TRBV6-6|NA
CATHGIPTEAFF
TGTGCCACCCACGGGATTCCCACTGAAGCTTTCTTT
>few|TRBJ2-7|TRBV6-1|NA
CASRQGGLTYEQYF
TGTGCCAGCCGCCAGGGGGGCCTAACCTACGAGCAGTACTTC
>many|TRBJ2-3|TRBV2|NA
CASTLADTQYF
TGTGCCAGCACGCTAGCGGATACGCAGTATTTT
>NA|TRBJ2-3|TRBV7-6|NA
CASSLVGFRRTGTDTQYF
TGTGCCAGCAGCTTAGTCGGGTTCCGACGAACGGGCACAGATACGCAGTATTTT
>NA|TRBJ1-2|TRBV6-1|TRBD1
CASSEGQGPYGYTF
TGTGCCAGCAGTGAGGGACAGGGGCCCTATGGCTACACCTTC
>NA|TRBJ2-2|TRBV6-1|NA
CASSVINTGELFF
TGTGCCAGCAGTGTGATTAACACCGGGGAGCTGTTTTTT
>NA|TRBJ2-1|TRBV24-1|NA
CATSDRPPVSPLIF
TGTGCCACCAGTGACCGACCCCCAGTATCCCCCTTAATCTTC
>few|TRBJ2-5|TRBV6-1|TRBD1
CASRTGGTETQYF
TGTGCCAGCAGGACAGGGGGCACAGAGACCCAGTACTTC